The clone carrying this TCR beta chain was observed once. These data originate in a study of blood T cell repertoires in COVID-19. Across the study: The United States, Italy and Spain provided the acute and convalescent COVID-19 samples. In each case, the material was cDNA or gDNA derived from T cells, B-cell-depleted T cells, or PBMCs.

TCRdb's copy holds only in-frame clones and misses some; the assay was immunoSEQ multiplex PCR. This table has some 110,000 clones, 65% to 85% appearing once. CDR3 length: 12 residues. Germline V gives CDR1 MDHEN, CDR2 SYDVKM. Trimming pared 5 bases from V and 13 bases from J, leaving 15 bases between. This sequence originates from a woman in her 70s with acute or convalescent COVID-19. The chain combines TRBV28 with TRBJ2-1, with TRBD1 as a possible D gene (6 bases). The sequenced material came from peripheral blood. CDR3 sequence reads: CASSQQGTAQFF. CDR3 in DNA: TGTGCCAGCAGTCAACAGGGAACAGCTCAGTTCTTC.